The entry below describes one T cell receptor (beta chain). The antigen this receptor binds is unknown. No much larger clone is present one base from it, and per-base qualities are unavailable. Receptors were amplified or captured by RT-PCR. TCRdb lists the instrument as Illumina HiSeq 2500. TCRdb trimmed public reads at Q25 via fastp, called clones via MiXCR and kept in-frame beta chains. Every entry covers one CDR3 protein and lists the most common genes and DNA from its rows. Counted in this sample were roughly 700,000 distinct CDR3 sequences; approximately 15% of them appeared once. The ten largest clones add up to less than 7% of the sample. This record comes from a study of response to subunit inactivated influenza vaccine (dated by TCRdb to the late 2010s). With regard to the full study: Deep quantitative profiling of the T cell receptor repertoire was used in the study to follow responses to a trivalent subunit inactivated influenza vaccine. The full study reports these points: The authors proposed that each seasonal influenza vaccination may bring in only a limited number of new T cells.

This receptor was identified in a man aged 45 to 65 who received an inactivated influenza vaccine. Donor details come from another sample of the same person, matched by shared clones. This material consisted of PBMCs from blood, taken around two weeks before vaccination.

The sequenced DNA: TGTGCCAGCAGCTGGGAGACAGGTGAAGCTTTCTTT. Its translation is CASSWETGEAFF. The chain couples TRBV11-2 to TRBJ1-1; TRBD1 might be the D gene, on 6 matching bases. CDR1 and CDR2 are drawn from the germline V gene: SGHAT, FQNNGV. At the junction V is shortened by 4 bases and J by 7 bases, with 10 bases in between. The CDR3 goes from the cysteine to the phenylalanine over 12 residues. Only the CDR3 part of the read is kept: 36 bases, read in frame from the first base. Full variable domain (CDR3 extended with the reference TRBV11-2 and TRBJ1-1 proteins): EAGVAQSPRYKIIEKRQSVAFWCNPISGHATLYWYQQILGQGPKLLIQFQNNGVVDDSQLPKDRFSAERLKGVDSTLKIQPAKLEDSAVYLCASSWETGEAFFGQGTRLTVV.